The T cell receptor beta chain described here comes from a study of cytomegalovirus exposure and HLA in healthy donors. This clone was found once. Germline V gives CDR1 LGHNA, CDR2 YNFKEQ. Trimming removed 4 bases from V and 1 base from J; junction bases left unmatched: 7. This CDR3 spans 16 amino acids. The PCR had 60 Vbeta and 13 Jbeta primers. Repertoires were generated with immunoSEQ multiplex PCR, while TCRdb's copy carries only in-frame clones and drops some. The table includes approximately 56,000 clones, roughly 72% detected once. The sequenced sample consisted of PBMCs. The clonotype originates from a woman between 50 and 59 years old in good health and CMV-seropositive. V usage is TRBV4-2 and J usage is TRBJ2-5; 9 nucleotides align to TRBD1. The CDR3 bases are TGTGCCAGCAGCCCTTCGACAGGGGGAACCCAAGAGACCCAGTACTTC. This codes for CASSPSTGGTQETQYF.